Below, 6 T cell receptor beta chains from the same sample are listed, as sequenced in a study of shared clonotypes between healthy human individuals. Naive CD8 cells, CD45RO-negative and positively selected for CCR7, excluded terminally differentiated effector memory CD45RA+ cells. Assay used: immunoSEQ multiplex PCR; TCRdb lists only in-frame clones, some missing. The sample yields hundreds of thousands of clones, approximately 92% seen once. Sequencing was performed on naive CD8+ T cells sorted from blood. The receptors stem from a man aged 30 to 45 in good health.

This chain links TRBV4-1 with TRBJ1-2; 7 nucleotides match TRBD1. From germline, CDR1 is MGHRA and CDR2 YSYEKL. The CDR3 spans 15 residues. After removal of 3 bases from V and 5 bases from J, the junction contained 9 bases not matched to a gene. As DNA, the CDR3 is TGCGCCAGCAGCCACTTCCCGGGACAGAAATATGGCTACACCTTC. Protein: CASSHFPGQKYGYTF.

V is TRBV13 and J is TRBJ1-1; D is ambiguous. The CDR3 length is 14 residues. The germline gives CDR1 PRHDT, CDR2 FYEKMQ (reference sequence). V lost 5 bases and J lost 7, with 17 bases in between. As DNA, the CDR3 is TGTGCCAGCAGCCTCTCCAACACAATAGGTGAAGCTTTCTTT. Translated: CASSLSNTIGEAFF.

The chain combines TRBV19 with TRBJ2-1; 7 nucleotides agree with TRBD2. The CDR3 spans 16 residues. CDR1 and CDR2 (germline): LNHDA, SQIVND (reference sequence). Trimming at V came to 3 bases and at J to 2 bases, leaving 7 bases not matched to a gene. CDR3 DNA: TGTGCCAGTAGTATTGGGAGGGCGGGGCCCTACAATGAGCAGTTCTTC. It encodes CASSIGRAGPYNEQFF.

The chain joins TRBV4-1 to TRBJ1-1, with TRBD1 identical over 8 bases. The CDR3 sequence is 15 residues long. Per germline, CDR1 MGHRA and CDR2 YSYEKL. Germline trimming cut 1 base from V and 3 bases from J; bases unmatched to any gene: 4. This CDR3 is CASSQVGQGYTEAFF. CDR3 DNA sequence: TGCGCCAGCAGCCAAGTAGGACAGGGCTACACTGAAGCTTTCTTT.

The chain has TRBV4-1 and TRBJ2-3, with unresolved D. CDR1 is MGHRA, CDR2 YSYEKL, per germline. The CDR3 extends over 14 amino acids. Trimming shortened V by 0 bases and J by 2 bases, and 6 bases separated the two germline ends. CDR3 coding DNA: TGCGCCAGCAGCCAAGAGCAGCCCACAGATACGCAGTATTTT. Residues: CASSQEQPTDTQYF.

Concerning this clone: Additional DNA sequences in this sample encode the identical CDR3. This chain joins TRBV7-9 and TRBJ2-1, with D possibly TRBD2 on 5 matching bases. CDR1 and CDR2 from the germline V gene are SEHNR and FQNEAQ (reference sequence). This CDR3 is built from 15 residues. V lost 5 bases, J lost 0 bases, and 11 bases lay in between. The CDR3 coding sequence is TGTGCCAGCAGCCCCAGCGGTAGCTCCTACAATGAGCAGTTCTTC. It codes for CASSPSGSSYNEQFF.